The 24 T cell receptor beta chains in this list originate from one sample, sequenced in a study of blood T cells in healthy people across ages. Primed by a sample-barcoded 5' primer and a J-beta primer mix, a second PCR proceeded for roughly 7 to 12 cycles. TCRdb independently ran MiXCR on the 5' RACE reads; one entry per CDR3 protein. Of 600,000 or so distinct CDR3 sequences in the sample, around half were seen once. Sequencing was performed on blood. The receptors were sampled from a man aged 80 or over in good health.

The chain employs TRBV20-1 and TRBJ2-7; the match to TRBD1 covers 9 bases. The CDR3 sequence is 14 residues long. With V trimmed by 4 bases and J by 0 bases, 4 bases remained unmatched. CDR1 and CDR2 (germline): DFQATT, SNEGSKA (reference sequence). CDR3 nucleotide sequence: TGCAGTGCTACGGGGACAGGGATCTCCTACGAGCAGTACTTC. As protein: CSATGTGISYEQYF.

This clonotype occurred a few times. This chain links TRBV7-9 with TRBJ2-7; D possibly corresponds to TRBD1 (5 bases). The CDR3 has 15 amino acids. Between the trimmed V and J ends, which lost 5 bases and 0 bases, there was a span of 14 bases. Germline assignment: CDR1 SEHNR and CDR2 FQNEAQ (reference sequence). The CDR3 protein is CASSRWGRSSYEQYF. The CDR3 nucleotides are TGTGCCAGCAGCCGTTGGGGCAGAAGCTCCTACGAGCAGTACTTC.

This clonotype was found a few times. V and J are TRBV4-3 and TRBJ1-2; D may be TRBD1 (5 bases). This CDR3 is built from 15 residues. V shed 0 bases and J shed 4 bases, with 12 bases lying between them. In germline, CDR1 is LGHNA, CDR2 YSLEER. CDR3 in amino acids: CASSQDRGQGYGYTF. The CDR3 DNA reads TGCGCCAGCAGCCAAGATCGAGGGCAGGGCTATGGCTACACCTTC.

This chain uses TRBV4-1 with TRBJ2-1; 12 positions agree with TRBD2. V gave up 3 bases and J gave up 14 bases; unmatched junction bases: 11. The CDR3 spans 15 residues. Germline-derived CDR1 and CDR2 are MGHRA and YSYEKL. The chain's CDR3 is CASSQIMGTSGRKFF. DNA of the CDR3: TGCGCCAGCAGCCAGATCATGGGGACTAGCGGGCGAAAGTTCTTC.

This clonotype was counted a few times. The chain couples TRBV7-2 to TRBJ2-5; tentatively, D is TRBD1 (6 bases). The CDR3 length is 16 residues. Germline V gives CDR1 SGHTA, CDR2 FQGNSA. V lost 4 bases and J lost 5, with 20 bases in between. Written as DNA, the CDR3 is TGTGCCAGCAGCTCAGAGGGGGTTAGGAGCTGGGAGACCCAGTACTTC. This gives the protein CASSSEGVRSWETQYF.

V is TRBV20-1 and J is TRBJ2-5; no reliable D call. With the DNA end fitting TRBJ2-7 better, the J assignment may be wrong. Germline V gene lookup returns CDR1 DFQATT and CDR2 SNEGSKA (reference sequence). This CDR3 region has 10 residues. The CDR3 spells CSAISYEQYF. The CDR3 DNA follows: TGCAGTGCAATTTCATACGAGCAGTACTTC.

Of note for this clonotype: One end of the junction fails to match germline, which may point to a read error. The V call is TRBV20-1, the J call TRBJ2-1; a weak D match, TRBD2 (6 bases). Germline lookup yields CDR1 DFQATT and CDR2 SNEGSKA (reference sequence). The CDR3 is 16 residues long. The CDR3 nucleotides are TGCAGTGCCGTACGAGCGGGCAGGGTACCCAACAATAAGCAGTTCTTC. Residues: CSAVRAGRVPNNKQFF.

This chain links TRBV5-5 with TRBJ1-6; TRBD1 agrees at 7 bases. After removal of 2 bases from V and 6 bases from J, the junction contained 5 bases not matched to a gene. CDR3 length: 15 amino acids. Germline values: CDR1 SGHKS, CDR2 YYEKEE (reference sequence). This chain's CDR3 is CASSFSDRVNSPLHF. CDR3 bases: TGTGCCAGCAGCTTCTCCGACAGGGTTAATTCACCCCTCCACTTT.

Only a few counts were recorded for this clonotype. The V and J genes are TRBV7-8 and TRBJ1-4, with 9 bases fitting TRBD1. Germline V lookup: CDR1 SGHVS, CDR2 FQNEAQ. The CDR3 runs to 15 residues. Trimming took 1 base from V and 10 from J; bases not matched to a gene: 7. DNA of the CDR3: TGTGCCAGCAGCTTAGATCCGGGACAGGGAAGAAAACTGTTTTTT. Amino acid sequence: CASSLDPGQGRKLFF.

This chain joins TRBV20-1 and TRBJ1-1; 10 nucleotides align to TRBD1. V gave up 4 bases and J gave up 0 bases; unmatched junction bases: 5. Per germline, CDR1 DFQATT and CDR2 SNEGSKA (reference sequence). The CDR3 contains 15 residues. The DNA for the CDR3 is TGCAGTGCTACCGGGGACAGGGGAATGAACACTGAAGCTTTCTTT. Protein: CSATGDRGMNTEAFF.

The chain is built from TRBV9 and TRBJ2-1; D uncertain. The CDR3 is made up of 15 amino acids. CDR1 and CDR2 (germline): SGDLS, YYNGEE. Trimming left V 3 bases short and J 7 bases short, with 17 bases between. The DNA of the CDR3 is TGTGCCAGCAGCGGAAGCCTGGGCAAGGGAAATGAGCAGTTCTTC. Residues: CASSGSLGKGNEQFF.

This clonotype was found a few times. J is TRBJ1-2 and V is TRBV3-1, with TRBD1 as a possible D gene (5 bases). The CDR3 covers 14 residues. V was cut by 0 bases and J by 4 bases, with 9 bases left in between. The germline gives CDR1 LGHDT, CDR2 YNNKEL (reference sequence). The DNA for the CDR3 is TGTGCCAGCAGCCAAGATCTCCAGGGCTATGGCTACACCTTC. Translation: CASSQDLQGYGYTF.

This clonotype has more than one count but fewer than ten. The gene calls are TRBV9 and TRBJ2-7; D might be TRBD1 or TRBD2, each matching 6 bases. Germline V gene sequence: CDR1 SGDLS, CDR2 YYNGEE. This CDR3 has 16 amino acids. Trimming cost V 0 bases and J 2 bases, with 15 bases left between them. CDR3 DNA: TGTGCCAGCAGCGTAGCTACGGGGGCGACAGCCTACGAGCAGTACTTC. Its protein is CASSVATGATAYEQYF.

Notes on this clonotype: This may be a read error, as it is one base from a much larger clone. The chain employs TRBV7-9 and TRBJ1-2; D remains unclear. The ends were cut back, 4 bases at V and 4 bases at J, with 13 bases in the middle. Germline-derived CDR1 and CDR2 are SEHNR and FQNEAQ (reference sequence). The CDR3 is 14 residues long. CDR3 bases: TGTGCCAGCAGCTCCAGCAGTAGACCCTATGGCTACACCTTC. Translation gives CASSSSSRPYGYTF.

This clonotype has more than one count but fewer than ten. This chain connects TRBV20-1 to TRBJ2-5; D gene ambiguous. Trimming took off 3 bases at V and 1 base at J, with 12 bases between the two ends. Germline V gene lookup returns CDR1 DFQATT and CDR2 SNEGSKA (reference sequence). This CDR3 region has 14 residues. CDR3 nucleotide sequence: TGCAGTGCTAGGACGATCAGGACCCAAGAGACCCAGTACTTC. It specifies CSARTIRTQETQYF.

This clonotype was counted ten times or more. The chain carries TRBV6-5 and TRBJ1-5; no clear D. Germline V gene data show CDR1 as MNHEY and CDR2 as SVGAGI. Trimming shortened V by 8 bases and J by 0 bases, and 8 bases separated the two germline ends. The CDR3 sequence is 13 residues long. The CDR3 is CASRVNSNQPQHF. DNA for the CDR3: TGTGCCAGCCGAGTAAATAGCAATCAGCCCCAGCATTTT.

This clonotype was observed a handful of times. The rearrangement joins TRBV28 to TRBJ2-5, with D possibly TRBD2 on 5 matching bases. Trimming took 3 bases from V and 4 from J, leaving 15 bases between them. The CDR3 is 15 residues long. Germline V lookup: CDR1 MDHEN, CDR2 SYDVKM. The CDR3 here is CASSLTGVATETQYF. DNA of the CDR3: TGTGCCAGCAGTTTGACCGGGGTCGCCACAGAGACCCAGTACTTC.

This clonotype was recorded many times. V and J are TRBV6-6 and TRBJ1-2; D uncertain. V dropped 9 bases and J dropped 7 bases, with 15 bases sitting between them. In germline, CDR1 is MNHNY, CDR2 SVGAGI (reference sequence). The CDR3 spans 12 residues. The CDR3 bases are TGTGCCAGTTCGAATAGCGATTTTGGCTACACCTTC. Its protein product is CASSNSDFGYTF.

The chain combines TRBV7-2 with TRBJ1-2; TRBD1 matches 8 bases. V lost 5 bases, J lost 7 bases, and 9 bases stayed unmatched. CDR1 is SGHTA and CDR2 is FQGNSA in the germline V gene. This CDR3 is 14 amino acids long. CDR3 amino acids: CASSAIRGHGGYTF. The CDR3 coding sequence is TGTGCCAGCAGCGCAATCAGGGGGCATGGTGGCTACACCTTC.

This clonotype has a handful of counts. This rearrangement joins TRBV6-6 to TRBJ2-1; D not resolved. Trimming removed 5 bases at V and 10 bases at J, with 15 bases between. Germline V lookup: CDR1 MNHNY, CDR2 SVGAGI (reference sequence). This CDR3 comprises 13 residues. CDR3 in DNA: TGTGCCAGCAGTGATACGACCGAGAGAGAGCAGTTCTTC. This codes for CASSDTTEREQFF.

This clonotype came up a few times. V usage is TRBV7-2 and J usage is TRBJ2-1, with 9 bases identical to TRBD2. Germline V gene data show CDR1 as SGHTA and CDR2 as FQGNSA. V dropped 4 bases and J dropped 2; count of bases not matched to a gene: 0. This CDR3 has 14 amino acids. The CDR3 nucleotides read TGTGCCAGCAGCTCTAGCGGGGCCTACAATGAGCAGTTCTTC. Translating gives CASSSSGAYNEQFF.

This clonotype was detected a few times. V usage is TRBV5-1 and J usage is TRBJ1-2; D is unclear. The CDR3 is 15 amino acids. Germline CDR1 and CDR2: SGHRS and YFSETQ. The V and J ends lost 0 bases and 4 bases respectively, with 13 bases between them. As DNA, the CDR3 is TGCGCCAGCAGCTTGGACGGCCTCCCTGGCTATGGCTACACCTTC. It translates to CASSLDGLPGYGYTF.

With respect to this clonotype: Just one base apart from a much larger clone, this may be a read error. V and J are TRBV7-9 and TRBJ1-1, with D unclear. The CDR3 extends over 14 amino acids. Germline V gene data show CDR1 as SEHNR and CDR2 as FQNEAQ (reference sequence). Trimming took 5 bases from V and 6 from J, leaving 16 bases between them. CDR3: CASSPPGRYAEAFF. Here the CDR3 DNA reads TGTGCCAGCAGCCCCCCCGGCCGGTACGCTGAAGCTTTCTTT.

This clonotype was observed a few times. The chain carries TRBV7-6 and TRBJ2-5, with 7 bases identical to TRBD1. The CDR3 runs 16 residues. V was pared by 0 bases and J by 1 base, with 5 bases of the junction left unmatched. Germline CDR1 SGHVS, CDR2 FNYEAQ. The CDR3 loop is CASSLAGQQLQETQYF. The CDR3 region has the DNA TGTGCCAGCAGCTTAGCGGGACAGCAACTCCAAGAGACCCAGTACTTC.